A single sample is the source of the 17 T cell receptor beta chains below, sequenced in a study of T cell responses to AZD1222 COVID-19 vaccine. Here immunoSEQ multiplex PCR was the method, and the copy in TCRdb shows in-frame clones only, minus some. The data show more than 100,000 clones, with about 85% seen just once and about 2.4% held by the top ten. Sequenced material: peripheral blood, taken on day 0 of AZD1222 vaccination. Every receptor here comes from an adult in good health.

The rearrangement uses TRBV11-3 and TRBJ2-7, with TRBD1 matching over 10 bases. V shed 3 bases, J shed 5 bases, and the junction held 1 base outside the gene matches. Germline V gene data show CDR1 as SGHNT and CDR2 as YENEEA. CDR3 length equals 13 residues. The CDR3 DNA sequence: TGTGCCAGCAGCTTCGGACAGGGGGACGAGCAGTACTTC. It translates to CASSFGQGDEQYF.

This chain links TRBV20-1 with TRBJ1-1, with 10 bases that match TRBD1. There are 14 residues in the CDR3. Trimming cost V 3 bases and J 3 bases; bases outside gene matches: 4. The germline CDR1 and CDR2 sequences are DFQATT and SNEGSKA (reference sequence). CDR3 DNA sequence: TGCAGTGCTAGTGGAGGGACAGGGGACACTGAAGCTTTCTTT. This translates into CSASGGTGDTEAFF.

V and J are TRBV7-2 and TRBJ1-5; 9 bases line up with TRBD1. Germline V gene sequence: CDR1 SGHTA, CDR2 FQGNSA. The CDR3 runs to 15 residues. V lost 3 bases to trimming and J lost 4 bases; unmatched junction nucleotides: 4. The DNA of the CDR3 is TGTGCCAGCAGCTTGGACAGGGGTAAAAATCAGCCCCAGCATTTT. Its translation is CASSLDRGKNQPQHF.

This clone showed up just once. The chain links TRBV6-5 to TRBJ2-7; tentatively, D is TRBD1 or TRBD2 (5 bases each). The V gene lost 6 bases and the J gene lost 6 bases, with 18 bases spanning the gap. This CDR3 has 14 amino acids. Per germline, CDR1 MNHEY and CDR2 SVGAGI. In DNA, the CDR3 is TGTGCCAGCAGGGTCTGGGACGGGGCGGTCGAGCAGTACTTC. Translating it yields CASRVWDGAVEQYF.

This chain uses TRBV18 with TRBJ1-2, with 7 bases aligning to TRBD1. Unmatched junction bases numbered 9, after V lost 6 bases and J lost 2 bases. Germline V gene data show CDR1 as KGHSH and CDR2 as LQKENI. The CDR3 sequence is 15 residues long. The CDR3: CASSHEQGRNYGYTF. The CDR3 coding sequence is TGTGCCAGCTCTCATGAACAGGGGAGGAACTATGGCTACACCTTC.

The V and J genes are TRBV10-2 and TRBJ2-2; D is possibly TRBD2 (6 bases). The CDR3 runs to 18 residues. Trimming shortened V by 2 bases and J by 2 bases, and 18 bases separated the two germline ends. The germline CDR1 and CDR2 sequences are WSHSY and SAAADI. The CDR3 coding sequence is TGCGCCAGCAGTGAGACTCCTATGGGCGGGGTAAACACCGGGGAGCTGTTTTTT. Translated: CASSETPMGGVNTGELFF.

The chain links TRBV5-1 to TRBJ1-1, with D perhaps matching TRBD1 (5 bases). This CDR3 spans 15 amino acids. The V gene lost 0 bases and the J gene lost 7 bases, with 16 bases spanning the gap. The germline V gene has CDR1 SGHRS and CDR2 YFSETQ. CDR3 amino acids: CASSLAQGTGGEAFF. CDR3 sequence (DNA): TGCGCCAGCAGCTTGGCCCAAGGGACCGGAGGTGAAGCTTTCTTT.

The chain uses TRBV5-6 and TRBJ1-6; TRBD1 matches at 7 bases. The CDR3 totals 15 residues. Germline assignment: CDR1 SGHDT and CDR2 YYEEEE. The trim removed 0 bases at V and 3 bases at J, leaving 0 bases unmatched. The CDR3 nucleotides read TGTGCCAGCAGCTTGGGGGACAGCTATAATTCACCCCTCCACTTT. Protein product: CASSLGDSYNSPLHF.

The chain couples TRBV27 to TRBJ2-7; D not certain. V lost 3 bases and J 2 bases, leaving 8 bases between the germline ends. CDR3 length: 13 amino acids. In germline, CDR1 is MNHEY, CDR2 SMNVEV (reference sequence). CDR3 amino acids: CASSFSNTYEQYF. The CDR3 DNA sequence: TGTGCCAGCAGTTTTTCTAACACCTACGAGCAGTACTTC.

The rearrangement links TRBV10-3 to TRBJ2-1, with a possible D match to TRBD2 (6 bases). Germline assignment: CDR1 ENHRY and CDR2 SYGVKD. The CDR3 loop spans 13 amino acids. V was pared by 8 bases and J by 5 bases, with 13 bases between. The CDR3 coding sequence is TGTGCCATCTGGAGGGGCCCTAACAATGAGCAGTTCTTC. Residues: CAIWRGPNNEQFF.

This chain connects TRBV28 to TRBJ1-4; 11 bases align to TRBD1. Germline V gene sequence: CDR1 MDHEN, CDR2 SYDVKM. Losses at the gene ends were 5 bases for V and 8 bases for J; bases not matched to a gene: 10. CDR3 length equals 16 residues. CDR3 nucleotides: TGTGCCAGCAGTGGGACAGGGGGGAGTTTGAGGGAAAAACTGTTTTTT. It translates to CASSGTGGSLREKLFF.

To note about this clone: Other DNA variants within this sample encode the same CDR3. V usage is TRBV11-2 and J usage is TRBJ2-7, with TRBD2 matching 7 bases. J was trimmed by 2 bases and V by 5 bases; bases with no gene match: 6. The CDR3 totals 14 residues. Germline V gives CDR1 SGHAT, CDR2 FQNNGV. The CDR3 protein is CASSPRTRAYEQYF. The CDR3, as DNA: TGTGCCAGCAGCCCCAGGACTAGGGCCTACGAGCAGTACTTC.

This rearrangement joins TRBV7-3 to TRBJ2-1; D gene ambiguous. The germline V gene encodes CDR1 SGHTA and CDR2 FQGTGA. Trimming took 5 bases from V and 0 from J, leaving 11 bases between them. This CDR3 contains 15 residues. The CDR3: CASSPVGSSYNEQFF. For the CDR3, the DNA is TGTGCCAGCAGCCCCGTAGGCAGCTCCTACAATGAGCAGTTCTTC.

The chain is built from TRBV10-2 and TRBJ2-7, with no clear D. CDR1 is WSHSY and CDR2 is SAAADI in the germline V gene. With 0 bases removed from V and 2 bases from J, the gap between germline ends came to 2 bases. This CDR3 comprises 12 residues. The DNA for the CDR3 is TGCGCCAGCAGTGAGTCGGCCTACGAGCAGTACTTC. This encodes CASSESAYEQYF.

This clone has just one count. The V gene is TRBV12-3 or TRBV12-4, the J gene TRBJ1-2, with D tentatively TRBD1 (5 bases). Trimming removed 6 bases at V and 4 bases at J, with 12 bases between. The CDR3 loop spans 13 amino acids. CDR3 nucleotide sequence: TGTGCCAGCAGAAGGGACGGGGGCTATGGCTACACCTTC. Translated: CASRRDGGYGYTF.

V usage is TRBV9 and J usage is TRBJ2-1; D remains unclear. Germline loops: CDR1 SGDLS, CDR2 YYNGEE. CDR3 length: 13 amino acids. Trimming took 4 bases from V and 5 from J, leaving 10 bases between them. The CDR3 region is CASSSRADNEQFF. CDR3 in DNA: TGTGCCAGCAGCTCCCGCGCGGACAATGAGCAGTTCTTC. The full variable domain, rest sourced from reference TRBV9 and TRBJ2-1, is DSGVTQTPKHLITATGQRVTLRCSPRSGDLSVYWYQQSLDQGLQFLIQYYNGEERAKGNILERFSAQQFPDLHSELNLSSLELGDSALYFCASSSRADNEQFFGPGTRLTVL.

The CDR3 DNA follows: TGCAGCGTTGAAGAGCCCCGACTAGCCGACAATGAGCAGTTCTTC. The encoded protein is CSVEEPRLADNEQFF. The chain has TRBV29-1 and TRBJ2-1; 7 nucleotides line up with TRBD2. With V trimmed by 0 bases and J by 5 bases, 7 bases remained unmatched. Per germline, CDR1 SQVTM and CDR2 ANQGSEA. The CDR3 is 15 amino acids.